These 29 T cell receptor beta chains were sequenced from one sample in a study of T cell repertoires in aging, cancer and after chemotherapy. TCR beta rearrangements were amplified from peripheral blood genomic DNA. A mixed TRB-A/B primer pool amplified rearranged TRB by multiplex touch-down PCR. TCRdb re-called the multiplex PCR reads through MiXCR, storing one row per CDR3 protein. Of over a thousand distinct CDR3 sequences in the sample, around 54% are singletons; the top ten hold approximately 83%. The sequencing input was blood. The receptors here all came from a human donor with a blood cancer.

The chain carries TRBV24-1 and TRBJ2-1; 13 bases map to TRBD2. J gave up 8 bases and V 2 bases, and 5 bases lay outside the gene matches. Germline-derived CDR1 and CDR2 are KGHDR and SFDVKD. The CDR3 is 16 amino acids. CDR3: CATSDSGLAGVHEQFF. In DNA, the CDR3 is TGTGCCACCAGTGATTCTGGACTAGCGGGAGTCCATGAGCAGTTCTTC.

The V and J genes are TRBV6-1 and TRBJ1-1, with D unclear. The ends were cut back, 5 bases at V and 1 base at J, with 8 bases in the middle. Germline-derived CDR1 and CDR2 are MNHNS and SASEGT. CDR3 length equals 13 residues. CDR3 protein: CASSYDWNTEAFF. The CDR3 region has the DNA TGTGCCAGCAGTTACGACTGGAACACTGAAGCTTTCTTT.

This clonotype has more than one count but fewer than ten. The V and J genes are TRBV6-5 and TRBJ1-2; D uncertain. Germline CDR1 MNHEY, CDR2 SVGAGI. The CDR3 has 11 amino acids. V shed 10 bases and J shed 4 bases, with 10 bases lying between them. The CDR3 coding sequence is TGTGCCACCCGGGCTGCCTATGGCTACACCTTC. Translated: CATRAAYGYTF.

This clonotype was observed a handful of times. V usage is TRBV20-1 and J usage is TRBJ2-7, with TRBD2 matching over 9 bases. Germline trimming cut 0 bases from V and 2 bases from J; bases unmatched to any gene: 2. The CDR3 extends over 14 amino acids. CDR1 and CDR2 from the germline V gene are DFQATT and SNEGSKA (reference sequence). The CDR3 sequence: CSAREVAGAYEQYF. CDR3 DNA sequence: TGCAGTGCTAGAGAGGTAGCGGGGGCCTACGAGCAGTACTTC.

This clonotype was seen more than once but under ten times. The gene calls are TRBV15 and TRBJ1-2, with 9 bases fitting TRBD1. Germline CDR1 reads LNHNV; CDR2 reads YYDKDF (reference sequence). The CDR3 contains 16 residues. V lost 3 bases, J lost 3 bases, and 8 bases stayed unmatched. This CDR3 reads CATSSLSQGADYGYTF. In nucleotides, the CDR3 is TGTGCCACCAGCAGCTTATCACAGGGGGCGGACTATGGCTACACCTTC.

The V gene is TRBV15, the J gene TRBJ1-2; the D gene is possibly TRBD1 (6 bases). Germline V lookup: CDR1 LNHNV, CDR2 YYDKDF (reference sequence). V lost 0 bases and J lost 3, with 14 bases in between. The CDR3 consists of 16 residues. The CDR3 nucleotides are TGTGCCACCAGCAGAGATCGGACAGAAAGCTACTATGGCTACACCTTC. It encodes CATSRDRTESYYGYTF. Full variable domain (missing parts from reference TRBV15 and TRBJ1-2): DAMVIQNPRYQVTQFGKPVTLSCSQTLNHNVMYWYQQKSSQAPKLLFHYYDKDFNNEADTPDNFQSRRPNTSFCFLDIRSPGLGDTAMYLCATSRDRTESYYGYTFGSGTRLTVV.

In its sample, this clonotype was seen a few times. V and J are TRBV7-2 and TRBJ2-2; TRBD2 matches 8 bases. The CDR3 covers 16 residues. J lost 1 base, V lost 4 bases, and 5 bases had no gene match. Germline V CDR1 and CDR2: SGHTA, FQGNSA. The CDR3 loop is CASSSAGAVNTGELFF. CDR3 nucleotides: TGTGCCAGCAGCTCAGCGGGAGCCGTGAACACCGGGGAGCTGTTTTTT.

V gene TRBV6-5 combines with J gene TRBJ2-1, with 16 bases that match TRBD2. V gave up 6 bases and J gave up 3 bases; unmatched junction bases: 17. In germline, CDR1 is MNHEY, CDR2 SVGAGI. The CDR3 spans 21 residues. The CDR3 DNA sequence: TGTGCCAGCAGCCTTAGGGTTCCCGGGACTAGCGGGAGGGCGGACTACAATGAGCAGTTCTTC. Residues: CASSLRVPGTSGRADYNEQFF.

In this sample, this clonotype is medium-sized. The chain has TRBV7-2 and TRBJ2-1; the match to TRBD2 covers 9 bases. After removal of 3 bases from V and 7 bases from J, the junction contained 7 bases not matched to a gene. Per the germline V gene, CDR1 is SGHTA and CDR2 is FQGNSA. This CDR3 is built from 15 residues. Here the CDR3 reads CASSFPRGGANEQFF. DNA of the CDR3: TGTGCCAGCAGCTTTCCTCGCGGGGGGGCGAATGAGCAGTTCTTC.

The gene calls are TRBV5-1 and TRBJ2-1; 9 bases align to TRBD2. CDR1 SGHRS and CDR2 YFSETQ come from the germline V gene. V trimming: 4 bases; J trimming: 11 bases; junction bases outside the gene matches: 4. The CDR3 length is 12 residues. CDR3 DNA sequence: TGCGCCAGCAGCGTGACTAGCGGCAAGCAGTTCTTC. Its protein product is CASSVTSGKQFF.

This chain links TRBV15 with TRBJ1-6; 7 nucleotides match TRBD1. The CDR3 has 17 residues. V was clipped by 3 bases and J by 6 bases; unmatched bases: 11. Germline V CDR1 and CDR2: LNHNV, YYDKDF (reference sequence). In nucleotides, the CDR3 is TGTGCCACCAGCAGCGATTTTACAGGGGCATTTAATTCACCCCTCCACTTT. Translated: CATSSDFTGAFNSPLHF.

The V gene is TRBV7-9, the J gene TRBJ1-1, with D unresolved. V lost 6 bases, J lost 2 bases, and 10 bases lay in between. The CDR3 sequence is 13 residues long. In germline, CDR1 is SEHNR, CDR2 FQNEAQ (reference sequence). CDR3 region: CASRYQANTEAFF. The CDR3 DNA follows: TGTGCCAGCAGGTACCAGGCAAACACTGAAGCTTTCTTT.

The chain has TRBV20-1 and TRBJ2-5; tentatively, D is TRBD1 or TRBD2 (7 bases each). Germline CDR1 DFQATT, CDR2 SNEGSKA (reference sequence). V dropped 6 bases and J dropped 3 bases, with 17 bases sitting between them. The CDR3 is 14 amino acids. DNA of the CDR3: TGCAGTGCACTAAAACAGGGGAGGGAAGAGACCCAGTACTTC. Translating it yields CSALKQGREETQYF.

CDR3 sequence: CSARGGLAGGPAQYF. CDR3 DNA sequence: TGCAGTGCTAGGGGGGGACTAGCGGGAGGGCCTGCCCAGTACTTC. This sequence joins TRBV20-1 and TRBJ2-5; the match to TRBD2 covers 16 bases. The V gene end was trimmed by 3 bases and the J gene end by 9 bases; junction bases not matched to a gene: 7. This CDR3 contains 15 residues. The V gene's germline CDR1 is DFQATT and CDR2 SNEGSKA (reference sequence).

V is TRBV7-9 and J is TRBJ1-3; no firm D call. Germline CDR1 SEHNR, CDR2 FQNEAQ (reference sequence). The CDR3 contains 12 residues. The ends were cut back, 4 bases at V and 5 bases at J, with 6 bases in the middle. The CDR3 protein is CASSSTRNTIYF. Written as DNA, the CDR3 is TGTGCCAGCAGCTCCACCCGAAACACCATATATTTT.

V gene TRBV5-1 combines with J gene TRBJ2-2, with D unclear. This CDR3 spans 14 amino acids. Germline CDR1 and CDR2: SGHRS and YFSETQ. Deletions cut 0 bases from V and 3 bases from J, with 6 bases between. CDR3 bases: TGCGCCAGCAGCTTGGAGACCCACACCGGGGAGCTGTTTTTT. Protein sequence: CASSLETHTGELFF.

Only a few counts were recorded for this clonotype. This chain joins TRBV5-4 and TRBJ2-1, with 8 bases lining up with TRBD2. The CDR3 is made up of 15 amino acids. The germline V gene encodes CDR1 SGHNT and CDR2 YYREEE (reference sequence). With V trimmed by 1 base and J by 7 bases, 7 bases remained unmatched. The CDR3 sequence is CASSLSSGSWNEQFF. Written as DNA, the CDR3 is TGTGCCAGCAGCTTGTCCAGCGGGAGTTGGAATGAGCAGTTCTTC. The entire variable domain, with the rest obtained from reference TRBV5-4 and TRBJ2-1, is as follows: ETGVTQSPTHLIKTRGQQVTLRCSSQSGHNTVSWYQQALGQGPQFIFQYYREEENGRGNFPPRFSGLQFPNYSSELNVNALELDDSALYLCASSLSSGSWNEQFFGPGTRLTVL.

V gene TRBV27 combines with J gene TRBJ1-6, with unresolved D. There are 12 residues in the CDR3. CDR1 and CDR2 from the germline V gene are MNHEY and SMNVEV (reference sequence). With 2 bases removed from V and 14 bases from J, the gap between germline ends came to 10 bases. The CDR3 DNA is TGTGCCAGCAGTTTAGCGGCTTGGTCCCTCCACTTT. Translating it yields CASSLAAWSLHF.

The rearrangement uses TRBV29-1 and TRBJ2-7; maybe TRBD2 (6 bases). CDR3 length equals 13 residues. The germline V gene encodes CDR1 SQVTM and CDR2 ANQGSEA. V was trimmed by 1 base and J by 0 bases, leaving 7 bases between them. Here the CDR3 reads CSVEGTTSYEQYF. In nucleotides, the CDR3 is TGCAGCGTTGAAGGGACTACCTCCTACGAGCAGTACTTC.

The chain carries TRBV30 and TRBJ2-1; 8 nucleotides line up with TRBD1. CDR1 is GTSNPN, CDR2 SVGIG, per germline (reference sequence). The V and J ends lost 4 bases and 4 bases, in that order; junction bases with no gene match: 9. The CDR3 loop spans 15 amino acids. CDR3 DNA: TGTGCCTGGACGGGCGCAGGGGGCAGGTACAATGAGCAGTTCTTC. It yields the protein CAWTGAGGRYNEQFF.

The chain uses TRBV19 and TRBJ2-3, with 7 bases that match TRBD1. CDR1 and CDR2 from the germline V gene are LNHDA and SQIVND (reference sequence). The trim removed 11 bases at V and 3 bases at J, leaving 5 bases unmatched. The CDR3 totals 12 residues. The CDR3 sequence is CAVSQGTDTQYF. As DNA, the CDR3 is TGTGCCGTATCACAGGGGACAGATACGCAGTATTTT.

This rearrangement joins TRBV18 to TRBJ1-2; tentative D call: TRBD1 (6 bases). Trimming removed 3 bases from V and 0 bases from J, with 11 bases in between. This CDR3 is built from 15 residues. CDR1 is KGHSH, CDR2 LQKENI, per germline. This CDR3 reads CASSPRDKTNYGYTF. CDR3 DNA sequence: TGTGCCAGCTCACCCCGGGACAAGACTAACTATGGCTACACCTTC. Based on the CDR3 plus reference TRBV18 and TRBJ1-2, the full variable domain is NAGVMQNPRHLVRRRGQEARLRCSPMKGHSHVYWYRQLPEEGLKFMVYLQKENIIDESGMPKERFSAEFPKEGPSILRIQQVVRGDSAAYFCASSPRDKTNYGYTFGSGTRLTVV.

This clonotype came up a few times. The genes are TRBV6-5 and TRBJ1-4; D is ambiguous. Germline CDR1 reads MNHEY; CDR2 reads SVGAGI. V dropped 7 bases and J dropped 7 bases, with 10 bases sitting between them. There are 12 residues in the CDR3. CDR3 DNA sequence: TGTGCCAGCAAAAGGGAGACTGAAAAACTGTTTTTT. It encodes CASKRETEKLFF.

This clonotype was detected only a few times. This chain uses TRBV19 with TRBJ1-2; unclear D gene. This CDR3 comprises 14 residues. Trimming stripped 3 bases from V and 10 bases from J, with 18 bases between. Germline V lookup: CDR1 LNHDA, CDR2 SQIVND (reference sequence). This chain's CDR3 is CASSMASRWRYYTF. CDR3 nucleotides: TGTGCCAGTAGTATGGCCAGCCGATGGCGGTACTACACCTTC.

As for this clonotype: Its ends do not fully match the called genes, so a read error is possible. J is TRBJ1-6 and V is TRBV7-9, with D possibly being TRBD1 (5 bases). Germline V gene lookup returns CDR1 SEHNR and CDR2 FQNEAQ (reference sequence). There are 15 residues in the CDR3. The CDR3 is CASSLVVGDNSPLHF. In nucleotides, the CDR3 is TGCGCCAGCAGCTTGGTGGTGGGGGACAATTCACCCCTCCACTTT. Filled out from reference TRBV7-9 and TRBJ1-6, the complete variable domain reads DTGVSQNPRHKITKRGQNVTFRCDPISEHNRLYWYRQTLGQGPEFLTYFQNEAQLEKSRLLSDRFSAERPKGSFSTLEIQRTEQGDSAMYLCASSLVVGDNSPLHFGNGTRLTVT.

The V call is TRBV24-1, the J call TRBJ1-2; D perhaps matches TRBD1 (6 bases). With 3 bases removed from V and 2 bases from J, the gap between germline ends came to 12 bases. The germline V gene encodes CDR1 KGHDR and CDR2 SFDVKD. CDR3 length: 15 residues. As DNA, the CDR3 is TGTGCCACCAGTGATGGGTTCGACAGGAACTATGGCTACACCTTC. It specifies CATSDGFDRNYGYTF.

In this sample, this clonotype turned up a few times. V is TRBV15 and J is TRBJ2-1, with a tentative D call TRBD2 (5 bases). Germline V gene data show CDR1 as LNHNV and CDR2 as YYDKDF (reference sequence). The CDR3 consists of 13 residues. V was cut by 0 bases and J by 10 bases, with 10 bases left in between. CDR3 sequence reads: CATSRDLWEEQFF. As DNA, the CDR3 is TGTGCCACCAGCAGAGATTTATGGGAGGAGCAGTTCTTC.

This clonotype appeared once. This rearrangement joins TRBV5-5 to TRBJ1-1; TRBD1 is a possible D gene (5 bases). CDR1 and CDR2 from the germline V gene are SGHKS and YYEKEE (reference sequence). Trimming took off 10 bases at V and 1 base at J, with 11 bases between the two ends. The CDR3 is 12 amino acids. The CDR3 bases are TGTGCCTGGGGCCGGGGGAACACTGAAGCTTTCTTT. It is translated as CAWGRGNTEAFF.

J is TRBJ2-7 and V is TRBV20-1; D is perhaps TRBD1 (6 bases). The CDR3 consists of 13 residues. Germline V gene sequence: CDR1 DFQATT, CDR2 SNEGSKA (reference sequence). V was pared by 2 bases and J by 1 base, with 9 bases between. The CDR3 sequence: CSARQGPSYEQYF. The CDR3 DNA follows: TGCAGTGCTAGACAGGGGCCGTCCTACGAGCAGTACTTC.